This note documents a single TCR beta chain sequence. This sample is part of a study of blood T cell repertoires in COVID-19. Study-wide context: The samples span acute and convalescent COVID-19 from the United States, Italy and Spain. Sample material is recorded as cDNA or gDNA derived from T cells, B-cell-depleted T cells, or PBMCs.

This CDR3 is built from 13 residues. Trimming left V 4 bases short and J 7 bases short, with 13 bases between. Germline values: CDR1 SNHLY, CDR2 FYNNEI. In the original processing: Estimation of nucleated cell counts was performed using reference gene primer amplification. Generated by immunoSEQ multiplex PCR, the TCRdb table keeps only in-frame clones and is missing some. V and J calls and clone size are copied from that table; D and trimming were computed from the DNA. Among 190,000 or so clones listed, approximately 89% were seen once. Sequenced: peripheral blood. The source is a woman younger than 45 with acute or convalescent COVID-19. The chain joins TRBV2 to TRBJ1-2; possible D gene TRBD1, 6 bases. CDR3 loop: CASSVQGQIGYTF. DNA of the CDR3: TGTGCCAGCAGTGTGCAGGGGCAAATTGGCTACACCTTC.